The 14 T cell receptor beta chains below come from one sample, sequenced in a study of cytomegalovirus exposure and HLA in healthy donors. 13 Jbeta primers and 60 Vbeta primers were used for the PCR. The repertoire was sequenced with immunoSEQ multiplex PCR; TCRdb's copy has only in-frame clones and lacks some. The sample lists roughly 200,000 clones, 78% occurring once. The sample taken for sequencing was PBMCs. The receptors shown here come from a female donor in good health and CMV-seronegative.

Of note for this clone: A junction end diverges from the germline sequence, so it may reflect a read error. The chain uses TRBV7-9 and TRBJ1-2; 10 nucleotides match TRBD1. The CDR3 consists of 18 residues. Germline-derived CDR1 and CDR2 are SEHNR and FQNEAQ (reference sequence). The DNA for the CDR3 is TGTTCCAGCAGCTCCGTTGCCGGGACAGGGGTATTCGGCTATGGCTACACCTTC. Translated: CSSSSVAGTGVFGYGYTF.

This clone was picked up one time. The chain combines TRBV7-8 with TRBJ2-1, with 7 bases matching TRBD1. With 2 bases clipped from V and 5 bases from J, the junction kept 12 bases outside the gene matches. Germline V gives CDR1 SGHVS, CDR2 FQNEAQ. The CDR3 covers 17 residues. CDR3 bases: TGTGCCAGCAGCTTATTCTTGATAGGGGGCATGGACAATGAGCAGTTCTTC. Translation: CASSLFLIGGMDNEQFF.

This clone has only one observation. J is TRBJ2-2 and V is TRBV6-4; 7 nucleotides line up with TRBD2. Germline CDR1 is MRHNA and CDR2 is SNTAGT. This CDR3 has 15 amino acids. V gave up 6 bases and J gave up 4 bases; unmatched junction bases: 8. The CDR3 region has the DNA TGTGCCAGCAGCCCCCATAGGACTAGCACCGGGGAGCTGTTTTTT. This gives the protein CASSPHRTSTGELFF.

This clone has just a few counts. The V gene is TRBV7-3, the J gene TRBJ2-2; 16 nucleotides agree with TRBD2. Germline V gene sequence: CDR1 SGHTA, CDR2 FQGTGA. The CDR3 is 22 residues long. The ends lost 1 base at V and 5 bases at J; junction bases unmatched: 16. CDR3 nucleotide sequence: TGTGCCAGCAGCTTAAACCGCAGGGGACTAGCGGGGGGGCATATCGGAACCGGGGAGCTGTTTTTT. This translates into CASSLNRRGLAGGHIGTGELFF. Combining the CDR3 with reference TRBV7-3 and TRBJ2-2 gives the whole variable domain GAGVSQTPSNKVTEKGKYVELRCDPISGHTALYWYRQSLGQGPEFLIYFQGTGAADDSGLPNDRFFAVRPEGSVSTLKIQRTERGDSAVYLCASSLNRRGLAGGHIGTGELFFGEGSRLTVL.

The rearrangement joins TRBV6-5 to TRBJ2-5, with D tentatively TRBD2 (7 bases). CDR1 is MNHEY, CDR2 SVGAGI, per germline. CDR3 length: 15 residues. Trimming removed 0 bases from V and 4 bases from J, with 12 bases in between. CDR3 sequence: CASSYSKGGPETQYF. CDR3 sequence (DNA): TGTGCCAGCAGTTACTCGAAGGGGGGGCCAGAGACCCAGTACTTC.

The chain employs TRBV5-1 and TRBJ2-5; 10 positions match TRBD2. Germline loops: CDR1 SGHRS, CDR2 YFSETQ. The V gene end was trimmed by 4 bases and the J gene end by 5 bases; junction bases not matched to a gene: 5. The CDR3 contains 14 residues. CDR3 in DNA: TGCGCCAGCAGCCTGTCGACTAGCGGGGAGACCCAGTACTTC. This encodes CASSLSTSGETQYF.

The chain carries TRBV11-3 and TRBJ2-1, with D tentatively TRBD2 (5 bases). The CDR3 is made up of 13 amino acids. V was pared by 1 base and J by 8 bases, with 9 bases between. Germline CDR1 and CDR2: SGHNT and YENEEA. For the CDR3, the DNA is TGTGCCAGCAGCTTAGTCGGGGTCGATGAGCAGTTCTTC. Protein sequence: CASSLVGVDEQFF.

The CDR3 loop reads CASSQVWTGGAYEQYF. The CDR3 DNA follows: TGCGCCAGCAGCCAAGTATGGACAGGGGGTGCCTACGAGCAGTACTTC. The V gene is TRBV4-1, the J gene TRBJ2-7; 10 bases agree with TRBD1. Losses at the gene ends were 1 base for V and 2 bases for J; bases not matched to a gene: 5. Germline lookup yields CDR1 MGHRA and CDR2 YSYEKL. CDR3 length equals 16 residues.

CDR3 sequence: CATGPKGTGFHQPQHF. DNA of the CDR3: TGTGCCACCGGCCCAAAAGGGACAGGGTTTCATCAGCCCCAGCATTTT. The V gene is TRBV28, the J gene TRBJ1-5, with 9 bases that match TRBD1. Trimming cost V 10 bases and J 5 bases; bases outside gene matches: 15. Germline CDR1 MDHEN, CDR2 SYDVKM. This CDR3 has 16 residues.

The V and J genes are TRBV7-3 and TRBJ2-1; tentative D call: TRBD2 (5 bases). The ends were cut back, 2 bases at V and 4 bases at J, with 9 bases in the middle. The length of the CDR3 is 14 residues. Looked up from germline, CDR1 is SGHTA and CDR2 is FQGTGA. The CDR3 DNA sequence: TGTGCCAGCAGCTTAGATGGAGGATACAATGAGCAGTTCTTC. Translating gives CASSLDGGYNEQFF.

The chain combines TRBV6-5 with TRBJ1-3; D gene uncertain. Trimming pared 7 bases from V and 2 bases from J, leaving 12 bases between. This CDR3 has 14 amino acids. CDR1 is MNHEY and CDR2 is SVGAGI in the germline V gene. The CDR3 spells CASTPPGTGNTIYF. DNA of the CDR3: TGTGCCAGCACCCCGCCGGGTACTGGAAACACCATATATTTT.

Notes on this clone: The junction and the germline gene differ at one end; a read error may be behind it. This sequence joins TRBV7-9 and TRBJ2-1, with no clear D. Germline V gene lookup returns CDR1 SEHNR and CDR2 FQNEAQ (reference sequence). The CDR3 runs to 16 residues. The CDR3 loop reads CSSSLGLKLTYNEQFF. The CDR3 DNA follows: TGTTCCAGCAGCTTAGGTCTGAAACTAACTTACAATGAGCAGTTCTTC.

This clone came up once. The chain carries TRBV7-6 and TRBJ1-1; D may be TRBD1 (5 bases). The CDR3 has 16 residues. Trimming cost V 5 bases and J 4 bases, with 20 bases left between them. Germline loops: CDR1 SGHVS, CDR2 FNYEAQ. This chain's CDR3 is CASSVTTGPAFTEAFF. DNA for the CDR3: TGTGCCAGCAGCGTAACAACAGGCCCGGCGTTCACTGAAGCTTTCTTT.

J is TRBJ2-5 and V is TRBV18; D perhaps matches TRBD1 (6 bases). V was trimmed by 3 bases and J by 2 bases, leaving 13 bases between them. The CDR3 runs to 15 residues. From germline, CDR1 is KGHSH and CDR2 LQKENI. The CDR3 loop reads CASSPNGGQQETQYF. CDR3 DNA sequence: TGTGCCAGCTCACCTAATGGTGGACAGCAAGAGACCCAGTACTTC. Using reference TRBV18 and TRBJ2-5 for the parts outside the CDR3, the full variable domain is NAGVMQNPRHLVRRRGQEARLRCSPMKGHSHVYWYRQLPEEGLKFMVYLQKENIIDESGMPKERFSAEFPKEGPSILRIQQVVRGDSAAYFCASSPNGGQQETQYFGPGTRLLVL.